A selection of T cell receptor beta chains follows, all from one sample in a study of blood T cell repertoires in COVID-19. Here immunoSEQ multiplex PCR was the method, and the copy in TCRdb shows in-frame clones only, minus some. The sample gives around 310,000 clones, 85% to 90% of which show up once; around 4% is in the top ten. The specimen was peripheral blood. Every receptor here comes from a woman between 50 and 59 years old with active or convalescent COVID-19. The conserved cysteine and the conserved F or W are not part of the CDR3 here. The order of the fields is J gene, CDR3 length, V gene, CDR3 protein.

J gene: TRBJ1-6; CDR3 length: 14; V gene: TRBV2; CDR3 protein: ASSDGGGSYNSPLH
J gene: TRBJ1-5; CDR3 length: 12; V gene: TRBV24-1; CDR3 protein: ATSDDRDNQPQH
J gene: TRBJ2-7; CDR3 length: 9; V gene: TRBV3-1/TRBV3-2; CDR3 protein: ASASAYEQY
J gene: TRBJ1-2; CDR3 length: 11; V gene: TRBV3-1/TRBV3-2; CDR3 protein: ASSQVTGDRQD
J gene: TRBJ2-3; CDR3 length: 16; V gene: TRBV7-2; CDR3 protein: ASSYGSSGRRRGDTQY
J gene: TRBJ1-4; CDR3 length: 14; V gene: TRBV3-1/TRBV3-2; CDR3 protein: ASSQDQTGYNEKLF
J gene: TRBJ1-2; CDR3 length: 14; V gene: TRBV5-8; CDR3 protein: ASSLDWDRGRDGYT
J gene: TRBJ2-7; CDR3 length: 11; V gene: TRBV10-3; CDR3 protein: AVQTTGGYEQY
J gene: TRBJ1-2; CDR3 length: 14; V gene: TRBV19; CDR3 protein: ASSIGPTPGYYGYT
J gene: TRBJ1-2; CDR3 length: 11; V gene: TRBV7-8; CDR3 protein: ASSPQGPGGYT
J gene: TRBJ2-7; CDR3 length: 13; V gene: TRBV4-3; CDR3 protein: ASSQNGQGAYEQY
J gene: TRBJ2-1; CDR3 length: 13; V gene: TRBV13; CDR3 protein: ASSFLAGGGDEQF
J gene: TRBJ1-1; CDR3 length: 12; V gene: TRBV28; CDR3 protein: ASSLPHRGSEAF